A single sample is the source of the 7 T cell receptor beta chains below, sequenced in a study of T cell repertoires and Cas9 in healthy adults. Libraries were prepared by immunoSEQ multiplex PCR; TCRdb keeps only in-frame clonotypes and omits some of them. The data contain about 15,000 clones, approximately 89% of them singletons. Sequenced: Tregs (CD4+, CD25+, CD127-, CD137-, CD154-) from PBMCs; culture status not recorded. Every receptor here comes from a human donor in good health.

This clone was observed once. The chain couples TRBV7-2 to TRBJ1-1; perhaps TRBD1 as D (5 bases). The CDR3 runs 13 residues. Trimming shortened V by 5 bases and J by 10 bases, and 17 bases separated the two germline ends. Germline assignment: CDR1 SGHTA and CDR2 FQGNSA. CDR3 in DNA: TGTGCCAGCAGCCCTGCGGAGGGGTTGGGAGCTTTCTTT. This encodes CASSPAEGLGAFF.

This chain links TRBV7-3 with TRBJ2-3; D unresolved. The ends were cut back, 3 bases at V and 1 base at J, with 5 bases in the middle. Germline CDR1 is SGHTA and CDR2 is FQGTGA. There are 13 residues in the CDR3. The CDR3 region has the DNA TGTGCCAGCAGCTTGGGCGGCACAGATACGCAGTATTTT. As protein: CASSLGGTDTQYF.

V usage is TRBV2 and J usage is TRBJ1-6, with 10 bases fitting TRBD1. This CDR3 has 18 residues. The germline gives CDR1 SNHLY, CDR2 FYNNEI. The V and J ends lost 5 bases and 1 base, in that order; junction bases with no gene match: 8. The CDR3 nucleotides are TGTGCCAGCAGTTTCCCTCGGGACAGGGGATCCTATAATTCACCCCTCCACTTT. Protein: CASSFPRDRGSYNSPLHF.

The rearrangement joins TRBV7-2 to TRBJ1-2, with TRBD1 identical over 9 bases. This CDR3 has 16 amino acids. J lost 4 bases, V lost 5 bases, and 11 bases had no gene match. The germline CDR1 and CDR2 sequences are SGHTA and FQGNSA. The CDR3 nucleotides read TGTGCCAGCAGCCCCCATGGGACAGGGTCCTTCTATGGCTACACCTTC. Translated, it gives CASSPHGTGSFYGYTF.

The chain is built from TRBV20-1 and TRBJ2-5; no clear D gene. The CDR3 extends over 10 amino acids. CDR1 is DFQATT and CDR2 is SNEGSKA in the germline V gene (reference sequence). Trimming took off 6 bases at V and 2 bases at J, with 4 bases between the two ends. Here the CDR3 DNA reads TGCAGTGCGACGCAAGAGACCCAGTACTTC. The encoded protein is CSATQETQYF.

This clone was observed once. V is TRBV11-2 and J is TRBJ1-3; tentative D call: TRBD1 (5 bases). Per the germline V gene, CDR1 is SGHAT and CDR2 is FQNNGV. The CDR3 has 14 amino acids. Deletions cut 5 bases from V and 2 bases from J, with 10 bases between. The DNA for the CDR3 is TGTGCCAGCAGCGCACAGGCGACTGGAAACACCATATATTTT. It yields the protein CASSAQATGNTIYF.

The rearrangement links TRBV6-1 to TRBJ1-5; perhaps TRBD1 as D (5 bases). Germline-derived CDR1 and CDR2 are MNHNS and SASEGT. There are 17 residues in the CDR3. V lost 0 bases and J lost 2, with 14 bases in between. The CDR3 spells CASSEALLGGRNQPQHF. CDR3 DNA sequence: TGTGCCAGCAGTGAAGCACTCCTGGGGGGTCGCAATCAGCCCCAGCATTTT.